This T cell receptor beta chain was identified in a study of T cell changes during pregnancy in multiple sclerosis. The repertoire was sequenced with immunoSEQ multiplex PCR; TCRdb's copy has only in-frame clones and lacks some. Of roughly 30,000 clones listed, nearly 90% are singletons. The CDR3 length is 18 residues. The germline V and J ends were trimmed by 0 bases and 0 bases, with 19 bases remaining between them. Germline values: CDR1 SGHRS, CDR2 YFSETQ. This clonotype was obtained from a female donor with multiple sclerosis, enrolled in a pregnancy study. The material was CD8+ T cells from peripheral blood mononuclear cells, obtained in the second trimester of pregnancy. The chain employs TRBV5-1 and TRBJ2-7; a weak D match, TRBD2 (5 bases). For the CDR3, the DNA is TGCGCCAGCAGCTTGGCCGGTTCGGGAAGCGTTAGCTCCTACGAGCAGTACTTC. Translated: CASSLAGSGSVSSYEQYF.